The rows below give T cell receptor beta chains drawn from one sample of a study of blood T cells in healthy people across ages. TCRdb reprocessed the 5' RACE reads with MiXCR, giving one entry per CDR3 protein. The sample lists hundreds of thousands of distinct CDR3 sequences; roughly 50% were seen once. The sequencing sample was made of blood. The receptors shown here come from a woman aged 55-70 years in good health. CDR3s include the opening cysteine and the closing phenylalanine or tryptophan. D genes are given only for firm matches. Clone size is given for some rows only: seen once, a few or many times, or a class if the clone is expanded.

v_gene	d_gene	abundance	j_gene	CDR3nt	CDR3aa
TRBV29-1	NA	many	TRBJ2-7	TGCAGCGTTGGGTTGGGGTACGAGCAGTACTTC	CSVGLGYEQYF
TRBV9	NA	NA	TRBJ2-5	TGTGCCAGCACCGAGCAAGGGTCCGGAGGGGAGACCCAGTACTTC	CASTEQGSGGETQYF
TRBV4-2	NA	NA	TRBJ1-2	TGTGCCAGCAGCCAAGAGACCAGGACCGATTACTATGGCTACACCTTC	CASSQETRTDYYGYTF
TRBV12-3/TRBV12-4	TRBD1	NA	TRBJ2-5	TGTGCCAGCGAACCCCGGGACAGGAAAGAGACCCAGTACTTC	CASEPRDRKETQYF
TRBV6-5	NA	NA	TRBJ2-5	TGTGCCAGCAGATGGGGCACTGGGGCGGATGGGACCCAGTACTTC	CASRWGTGADGTQYF
TRBV6-5	NA	NA	TRBJ2-7	TGTGCCAGCGGGAAGGGACGCTCCAACTACGAGCAGTACTTC	CASGKGRSNYEQYF
TRBV7-2	NA	few	TRBJ2-7	TGTGCCAGCAGCTTTTCTCCGACTACCTACGAGCAGTACTTC	CASSFSPTTYEQYF
TRBV2	TRBD2	few	TRBJ2-3	TGTGCCAGCAGCATGGGACTAGCGGTTCTCACAGATACGCAGTATTTT	CASSMGLAVLTDTQYF
TRBV20-1	NA	NA	TRBJ1-2	TGCAGTGCTAGAATTACAGGGATATTCTATGGCTACACCTTC	CSARITGIFYGYTF
TRBV9	NA	few	TRBJ2-3	TGTGCCAGCAGCGAGACCTTGGGGGTCTATACGCAGTATTTT	CASSETLGVYTQYF